This is a list of T cell receptor beta chains from one sample in a study of Tregs in tolerant kidney transplant recipients. Assay: immunoSEQ multiplex PCR; the TCRdb copy retains only in-frame clones and omits some. Among 110,000 or so clones listed, roughly 92% were seen once. The specimen was CD4+ T cells from blood. The receptors here all came from a human donor in good health. CDR3s include the opening cysteine and the closing phenylalanine or tryptophan. A D gene is named only where the DNA matches it firmly. Some rows mark clone size as missing; the rest say once, few, many or name a class of expanded clone.

J	size	D	V	length	CDR3	DNA
TRBJ1-4	NA	NA	TRBV10-3	15	CAISESVRDGEKLFF	TGTGCCATCAGTGAGTCGGTCAGGGACGGTGAAAAACTGTTTTTT
TRBJ2-5	NA	NA	TRBV18	14	CASSPTGDQETQYF	TGTGCCAGCTCACCTACTGGGGACCAAGAGACCCAGTACTTC
TRBJ1-2	NA	NA	TRBV7-2	15	CASSVQAGPNYGYTF	TGTGCCAGCAGCGTACAGGCAGGGCCAAACTATGGCTACACCTTC
TRBJ2-2	NA	NA	TRBV6-6	14	CASSPIGPPGELFF	TGTGCCAGCAGCCCCATAGGGCCCCCCGGGGAGCTGTTTTTT
TRBJ1-1	NA	NA	TRBV5-1	15	CASSLSGGENTEAFF	TGCGCCAGCAGCCTCTCCGGGGGGGAGAACACTGAAGCTTTCTTT
TRBJ2-7	NA	NA	TRBV7-2	15	CASSLAAADSYEQYF	TGTGCCAGCAGCTTAGCTGCAGCGGACTCCTACGAGCAGTACTTC
TRBJ1-1	few	TRBD1	TRBV11-2	13	CASSITGATEAFF	TGTGCCAGCAGCATAACAGGGGCCACTGAAGCTTTCTTT
TRBJ1-2	NA	NA	TRBV27	13	CASSFTRYYGYTF	TGTGCCAGCAGTTTCACGCGATACTATGGCTACACCTTC
TRBJ1-3	NA	NA	TRBV5-1	14	CASSLGGSGNTIYF	TGCGCCAGCAGCTTGGGGGGTTCTGGAAACACCATATATTTT
TRBJ2-7	NA	NA	TRBV29-1	13	CSVNPGPTYEQYF	TGCAGCGTTAACCCCGGGCCTACCTACGAGCAGTACTTC
TRBJ1-5	NA	TRBD1	TRBV6-5	15	CASSTDRAGNQPQHF	TGTGCCAGCAGCACCGACAGGGCTGGCAATCAGCCCCAGCATTTT
TRBJ2-5	NA	TRBD2	TRBV10-3	14	CAINPGLGKETQYF	TGTGCCATCAACCCGGGACTAGGGAAAGAGACCCAGTACTTC
TRBJ2-3	NA	NA	TRBV11-1	16	CASSFNWAASTDTQYF	TGTGCCAGCAGCTTTAATTGGGCCGCTAGCACAGATACGCAGTATTTT
TRBJ2-7	NA	TRBD2	TRBV19	17	CASSITGLDSSSYEQYF	TGTGCCAGTAGTATTACGGGACTAGACTCCAGCTCCTACGAGCAGTACTTC
TRBJ2-3	NA	TRBD1	TRBV7-3	16	CASSPRGTGRPDTQYF	TGTGCCAGCAGCCCCAGGGGGACAGGGCGACCAGATACGCAGTATTTT
TRBJ1-3	NA	NA	TRBV5-4	19	CASSATPRVGGFSGNTIYF	TGTGCCAGCAGCGCTACACCCAGGGTCGGGGGGTTCTCTGGAAACACCATATATTTT
TRBJ2-3	NA	NA	TRBV9	11	CASSVADTQYF	TGTGCCAGCAGCGTTGCAGATACGCAGTATTTT
TRBJ2-3	NA	TRBD1	TRBV5-1	15	CASSLGTGVADTQYF	TGCGCCAGCAGCTTGGGGACAGGGGTGGCAGATACGCAGTATTTT
TRBJ1-1	NA	NA	TRBV5-1	15	CASGRDHIRDTEAFF	TGCGCCAGCGGCCGGGACCACATAAGGGACACTGAAGCTTTCTTT
TRBJ1-2	few	NA	TRBV5-1	13	CASSLNGNYGYTF	TGCGCCAGCAGCTTGAACGGAAACTATGGCTACACCTTC
TRBJ2-5	NA	NA	TRBV6-5	13	CASSSVGVETQYF	TGTGCCAGCAGTTCCGTGGGCGTAGAGACCCAGTACTTC
TRBJ1-3	NA	NA	TRBV18	17	CASSPPRYGFSGNTIYF	TGTGCCAGCTCACCACCCCGATACGGCTTCTCTGGAAACACCATATATTTT
TRBJ2-1	NA	NA	TRBV6-6	12	CASSYALNEQFF	TGTGCCAGCAGTTACGCCCTGAACGAGCAGTTCTTC
TRBJ2-7	NA	NA	TRBV5-1	14	CASSTGYGAYEQYF	TGCGCCAGCAGTACAGGGTATGGGGCCTACGAGCAGTACTTC
TRBJ2-5	NA	TRBD2	TRBV4-2	15	CASSQRLARDGTQYF	TGTGCCAGCAGCCAAAGACTAGCCAGAGACGGGACCCAGTACTTC
TRBJ2-1	NA	TRBD2	TRBV6-6	15	CASSHRGLAGDEQFF	TGTGCCAGCAGTCACCGCGGACTAGCGGGTGATGAGCAGTTCTTC
TRBJ1-6	NA	NA	TRBV4-1	18	CASSQFSTISSYNSPLHF	TGCGCCAGCAGCCAATTTTCCACTATAAGCTCCTATAATTCACCCCTCCACTTT
TRBJ1-2	NA	NA	TRBV7-8	14	CASSKADRDYGYTF	TGTGCCAGCAGCAAAGCAGACAGAGATTATGGCTACACCTTC
TRBJ1-1	NA	NA	TRBV4-2	13	CASSQDGGTEAFF	TGTGCCAGCAGCCAAGACGGAGGAACTGAAGCTTTCTTT
TRBJ2-7	NA	NA	TRBV6-1	13	CASTREISYEQYF	TGTGCCAGCACCAGGGAGATCTCCTACGAGCAGTACTTC
TRBJ1-2	NA	NA	TRBV19	13	CASSISGNYGYTF	TGTGCCAGTAGTATATCGGGGAACTATGGCTACACCTTC
TRBJ2-1	NA	NA	TRBV7-3	14	CASSSPRTGNEQFF	TGTGCCAGCAGCTCCCCTAGAACAGGGAATGAGCAGTTCTTC
TRBJ2-7	NA	TRBD1	TRBV6-5	15	CASSYSTGGAYEQYF	TGTGCCAGCAGTTACTCGACAGGGGGGGCCTACGAGCAGTACTTC
TRBJ2-5	few	NA	TRBV2	14	CASTWGDSRKTQYF	TGTGCCAGCACGTGGGGGGATAGCAGGAAGACCCAGTACTTC
TRBJ1-3	NA	NA	TRBV18	16	CASSPSGEYSGNTIYF	TGTGCCAGCTCACCTTCCGGGGAATACTCTGGAAACACCATATATTTT
TRBJ2-4	NA	TRBD1	TRBV5-1	15	CASSPHRTGGNIQYF	TGCGCCAGCAGCCCCCACAGGACAGGGGGAAACATTCAGTACTTC
TRBJ2-2	NA	NA	TRBV5-1	14	CASTLGGNTGELFF	TGCGCCAGCACTCTAGGGGGGAACACCGGGGAGCTGTTTTTT
TRBJ1-5	NA	NA	TRBV2	13	CASMQGQGQPQHF	TGTGCCAGCATGCAGGGGCAGGGGCAGCCCCAGCATTTT
TRBJ1-5	few	NA	TRBV28	11	CASSSRQPQHF	TGTGCCAGCAGTTCCAGACAGCCCCAGCATTTT
TRBJ2-5	NA	TRBD1	TRBV5-1	14	CASSVRDREETQYF	TGCGCCAGCAGCGTGAGGGACAGGGAGGAGACCCAGTACTTC
TRBJ2-5	NA	TRBD1	TRBV5-6	15	CASSKIQGARETQYF	TGTGCCAGCAGCAAGATACAGGGGGCGAGGGAGACCCAGTACTTC
TRBJ2-2	NA	TRBD2	TRBV11-3	15	CASSLGLAGPRELFF	TGTGCCAGCAGCTTAGGACTAGCGGGCCCCCGGGAGCTGTTTTTT
TRBJ2-1	NA	TRBD2	TRBV18	15	CASSPGTSGNNEQFF	TGTGCCAGCTCACCAGGGACTAGCGGGAACAATGAGCAGTTCTTC
TRBJ2-7	NA	NA	TRBV5-4	16	CASSLGHKRSTYEQYF	TGTGCCAGCAGCTTGGGCCACAAGAGGAGTACCTACGAGCAGTACTTC
TRBJ1-1	NA	TRBD1	TRBV5-1	13	CASSAQGTTEAFF	TGCGCCAGCAGCGCACAGGGGACAACTGAAGCTTTCTTT
TRBJ2-4	NA	NA	TRBV11-2	15	CASTSTVHAGNIQYF	TGTGCCAGCACCAGCACCGTCCACGCAGGGAACATTCAGTACTTC
TRBJ2-3	NA	TRBD1	TRBV10-1	14	CASRPGQGTDTQYF	TGCGCCAGCAGACCGGGACAGGGCACAGATACGCAGTATTTT
TRBJ2-7	NA	TRBD2	TRBV6-5	16	CASSYSWAGVSYEQYF	TGTGCCAGCAGTTACTCGTGGGCGGGAGTTTCCTACGAGCAGTACTTC
TRBJ2-3	NA	TRBD1	TRBV11-3	16	CASSLDGTGTTDTQYF	TGTGCCAGCAGCTTAGATGGGACAGGAACCACAGATACGCAGTATTTT
TRBJ2-7	NA	TRBD1	TRBV27	14	CASTPPGQIYEQYF	TGTGCCAGCACCCCTCCGGGACAGATCTACGAGCAGTACTTC
TRBJ2-7	NA	TRBD2	TRBV30	14	CAWSVAGVTYEQYF	TGTGCCTGGAGTGTGGCGGGAGTTACCTACGAGCAGTACTTC
TRBJ1-2	NA	NA	TRBV5-5	16	CASSPQHAGGLYGYTF	TGTGCCAGCAGCCCCCAACATGCAGGCGGACTTTATGGCTACACCTTC
TRBJ1-6	few	NA	TRBV10-1	13	CASSDHVEAPLHF	TGCGCCAGCAGTGACCATGTGGAAGCACCCCTCCACTTT
TRBJ1-5	NA	NA	TRBV12-5	14	CASGLYGPNQPQHF	TGTGCTAGTGGTTTATACGGGCCGAATCAGCCCCAGCATTTT
TRBJ1-5	NA	NA	TRBV19	15	CASSTLQGSLLPQHF	TGTGCCAGTAGTACCCTACAGGGTTCCCTCCTGCCCCAGCATTTT
TRBJ1-1	NA	NA	TRBV12-5	16	CASGLLQGGVGTEAFF	TGTGCTAGTGGTTTGTTACAGGGAGGGGTAGGCACTGAAGCTTTCTTT
TRBJ2-3	NA	NA	TRBV21-1	17	CASSKATDRGATDTQYF	TGTGCCAGCAGCAAAGCGACAGACAGGGGGGCAACAGATACGCAGTATTTT
TRBJ2-1	NA	TRBD1	TRBV4-1	16	CASSRGGQGPYNEQFF	TGCGCCAGCAGCCGAGGAGGACAGGGGCCCTACAATGAGCAGTTCTTC
TRBJ2-5	NA	NA	TRBV6-5	13	CASSNQGRGTQYF	TGTGCCAGCAGTAACCAAGGCCGCGGGACCCAGTACTTC
TRBJ2-1	once	TRBD2	TRBV7-9	14	CATLLAGPYNEQFF	TGTGCCACCCTGCTAGCGGGACCCTACAATGAGCAGTTCTTC